The 7 T cell receptor beta chains listed next were all sequenced from one sample in a study of blood T cells in healthy people across ages. PCR was performed a second time for about 7 to 12 cycles using a sample-barcoded 5' primer and a J-beta primer mix. MiXCR, applied by TCRdb to the 5' RACE reads, yields one record per CDR3 protein. This table holds about 1.4 million distinct CDR3 sequences, 59% found once. The specimen was blood. These receptors were obtained from a man between 18 and 29 years old in good health.

Only a few counts were recorded for this clonotype. V is TRBV29-1 and J is TRBJ2-4; perhaps TRBD1 as D (6 bases). Looked up from germline, CDR1 is SQVTM and CDR2 is ANQGSEA. V dropped 3 bases and J dropped 10 bases, with 10 bases sitting between them. The CDR3 covers 11 residues. In DNA, the CDR3 is TGCAGCGTTGACTGGGGGCAGATTCAGTACTTC. Translating gives CSVDWGQIQYF.

The table lists this clonotype with a few counts. The gene calls are TRBV27 and TRBJ2-7, with D possibly matching TRBD1 (6 bases). Germline CDR1 reads MNHEY; CDR2 reads SMNVEV (reference sequence). Trimming cost V 4 bases and J 7 bases, with 11 bases left between them. There are 12 residues in the CDR3. The CDR3 loop reads CASSSTTGEQYF. The CDR3, as DNA: TGTGCCAGCAGTTCGACCACAGGGGAGCAGTACTTC.

The chain couples TRBV10-3 to TRBJ2-7; tentatively, D is TRBD1 (6 bases). The CDR3 runs to 15 residues. Per the germline V gene, CDR1 is ENHRY and CDR2 is SYGVKD. V lost 3 bases and J 2 bases, leaving 14 bases between the germline ends. The CDR3 nucleotides read TGTGCCATCAGTGAAACAGGGTTGGGTGCCTACGAGCAGTACTTC. Amino acids: CAISETGLGAYEQYF.

This clonotype has at least ten counts. The rearrangement links TRBV7-6 to TRBJ1-6; the D is unclear. V lost 1 base, J lost 8 bases, and 6 bases lay in between. This CDR3 contains 13 residues. CDR1 SGHVS and CDR2 FNYEAQ come from the germline V gene. CDR3 nucleotides: TGTGCCAGCAGCTTAGAACCTTATTCACCCCTCCACTTT. This gives the protein CASSLEPYSPLHF.

The rearrangement links TRBV27 to TRBJ1-2, with TRBD1 as a possible D gene (6 bases). Germline V gives CDR1 MNHEY, CDR2 SMNVEV (reference sequence). Trimming took 11 bases from V and 7 from J, leaving 20 bases between them. This CDR3 has 13 amino acids. The CDR3 coding sequence is TGTGCCGGCACCGACAGGTATACTCGTGGCTACACCTTC. Residues: CAGTDRYTRGYTF.

The rearrangement joins TRBV11-2 to TRBJ2-4, with a weak D call TRBD1 (6 bases). Trimming cost V 6 bases and J 4 bases, with 19 bases left between them. The CDR3 runs to 16 residues. Germline V gene sequence: CDR1 SGHAT, CDR2 FQNNGV. In DNA, the CDR3 is TGTGCCAGCAGACCCAGACAGGCCCTCACTAAAAACATTCAGTACTTC. Its translation is CASRPRQALTKNIQYF.

This rearrangement joins TRBV7-8 to TRBJ2-7; 8 bases are shared with TRBD2. Germline V CDR1 and CDR2: SGHVS, FQNEAQ. The CDR3 sequence is 14 residues long. V shed 1 base, J shed 7 bases, and the junction held 6 bases outside the gene matches. The CDR3 region has the DNA TGTGCCAGCAGCTTAGACAGCGGGAGAAATGAGCAGTACTTC. Its protein product is CASSLDSGRNEQYF.